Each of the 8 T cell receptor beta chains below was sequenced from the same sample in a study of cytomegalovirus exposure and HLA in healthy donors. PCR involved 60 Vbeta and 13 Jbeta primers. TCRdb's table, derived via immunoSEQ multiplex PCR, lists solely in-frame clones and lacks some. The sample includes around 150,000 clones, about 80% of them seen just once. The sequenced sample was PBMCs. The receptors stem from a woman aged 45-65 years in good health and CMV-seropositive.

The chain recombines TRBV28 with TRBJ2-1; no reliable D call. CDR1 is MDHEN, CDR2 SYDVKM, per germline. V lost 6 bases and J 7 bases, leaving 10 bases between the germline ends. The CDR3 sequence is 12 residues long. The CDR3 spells CASSPIRNEQFF. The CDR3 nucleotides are TGTGCCAGCAGCCCGATCAGGAATGAGCAGTTCTTC. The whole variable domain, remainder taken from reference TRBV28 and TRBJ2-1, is DVKVTQSSRYLVKRTGEKVFLECVQDMDHENMFWYRQDPGLGLRLIYFSYDVKMKEKGDIPEGYSVSREKKERFSLILESASTNQTSMYLCASSPIRNEQFFGPGTRLTVL.

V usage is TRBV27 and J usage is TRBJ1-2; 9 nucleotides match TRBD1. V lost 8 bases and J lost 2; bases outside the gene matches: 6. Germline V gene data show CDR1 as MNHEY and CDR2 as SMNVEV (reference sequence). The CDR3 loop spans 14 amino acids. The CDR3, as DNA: TGTGCCAGCGGAAGAGGACAGGGGAACTATGGCTACACCTTC. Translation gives CASGRGQGNYGYTF.

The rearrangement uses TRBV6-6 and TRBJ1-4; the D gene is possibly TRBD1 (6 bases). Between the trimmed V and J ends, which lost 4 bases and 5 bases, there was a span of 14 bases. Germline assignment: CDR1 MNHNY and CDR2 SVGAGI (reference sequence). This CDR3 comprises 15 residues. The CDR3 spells CASSSTGQGNEKLFF. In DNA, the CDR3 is TGTGCCAGCAGTTCAACAGGCCAGGGGAATGAAAAACTGTTTTTT.

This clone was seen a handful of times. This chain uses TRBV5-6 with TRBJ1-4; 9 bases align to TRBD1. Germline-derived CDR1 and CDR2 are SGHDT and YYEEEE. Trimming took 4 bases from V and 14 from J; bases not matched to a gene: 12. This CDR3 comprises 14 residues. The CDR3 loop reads CASSGGQGLGGLFF. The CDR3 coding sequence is TGTGCCAGCAGCGGGGGACAGGGCCTGGGGGGTCTGTTTTTT.

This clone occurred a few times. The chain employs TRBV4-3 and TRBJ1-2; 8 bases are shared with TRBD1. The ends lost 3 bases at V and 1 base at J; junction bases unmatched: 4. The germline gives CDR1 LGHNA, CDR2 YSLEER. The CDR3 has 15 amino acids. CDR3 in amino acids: CASSQDGQGNYGYTF. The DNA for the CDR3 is TGCGCCAGCAGCCAGGACGGACAGGGTAACTATGGCTACACCTTC.

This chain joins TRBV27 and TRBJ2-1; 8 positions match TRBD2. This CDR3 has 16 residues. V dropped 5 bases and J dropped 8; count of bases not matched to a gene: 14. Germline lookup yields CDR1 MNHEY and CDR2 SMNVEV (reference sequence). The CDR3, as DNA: TGTGCCAGCAGTCCCTCGGGAGGGATCGTCGGCTATGAGCAGTTCTTC. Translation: CASSPSGGIVGYEQFF.

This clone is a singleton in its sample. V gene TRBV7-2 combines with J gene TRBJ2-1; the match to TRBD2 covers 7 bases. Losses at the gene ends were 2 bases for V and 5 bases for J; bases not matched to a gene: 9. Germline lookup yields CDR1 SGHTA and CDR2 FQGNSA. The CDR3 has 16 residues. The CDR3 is CASSLYRGEINNEQFF. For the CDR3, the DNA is TGTGCCAGCAGCTTATACCGGGGGGAGATAAACAATGAGCAGTTCTTC.

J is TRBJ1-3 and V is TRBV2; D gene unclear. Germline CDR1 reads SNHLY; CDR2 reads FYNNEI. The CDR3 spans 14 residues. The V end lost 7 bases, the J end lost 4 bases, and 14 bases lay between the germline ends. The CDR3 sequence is CASTPEGSGNTIYF. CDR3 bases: TGTGCCAGCACCCCCGAGGGATCAGGAAACACCATATATTTT.